Following are 5 T cell receptor beta chains from one sample sequenced in a study of cytomegalovirus exposure and HLA in healthy donors. The data were produced by immunoSEQ multiplex PCR, yet TCRdb's version contains in-frame clones alone and is incomplete. The sample lists about 130,000 clones, roughly 89% occurring once. The specimen sequenced was PBMCs. These receptors all stem from a woman between 18 and 29 years old in good health and CMV-seropositive.

This clone was found once. This sequence joins TRBV2 and TRBJ2-7, with 7 bases that match TRBD1. The CDR3 consists of 16 residues. Germline-derived CDR1 and CDR2 are SNHLY and FYNNEI. Trimming at V came to 2 bases and at J to 0 bases, leaving 7 bases not matched to a gene. The CDR3 bases are TGTGCCAGCAGTGAATACCCCAGGGGGATCTCCTACGAGCAGTACTTC. Translating gives CASSEYPRGISYEQYF.

The gene calls are TRBV4-3 and TRBJ2-5; 11 nucleotides line up with TRBD1. CDR1 is LGHNA, CDR2 YSLEER, per germline. J gave up 5 bases and V 0 bases, and 5 bases lay outside the gene matches. This CDR3 is 16 amino acids long. As DNA, the CDR3 is TGCGCCAGCAGCCAAGATCAAGGACAGGGGGCGGAGACCCAGTACTTC. Its protein product is CASSQDQGQGAETQYF.

This chain joins TRBV2 and TRBJ2-7; D is unclear. In germline, CDR1 is SNHLY, CDR2 FYNNEI. The V end was cut by 4 bases, the J end by 6 bases, with 7 bases between. The CDR3 spans 11 residues. CDR3 protein: CASSALAEQYF. The CDR3 DNA sequence: TGTGCCAGCAGTGCCCTGGCCGAGCAGTACTTC.

This clone occurred once. The chain carries TRBV5-8 and TRBJ2-7; D might be TRBD2 (6 bases). V was trimmed by 4 bases and J by 2 bases, leaving 25 bases between them. The CDR3 totals 18 residues. Germline V gene lookup returns CDR1 SGHTS and CDR2 YDEGEE. CDR3 bases: TGTGCCAGCAGCCCCCCGGAGGGAAGGACCTGGGCCCCCTACGAGCAGTACTTC. Its translation: CASSPPEGRTWAPYEQYF. Full variable domain (remainder filled in from reference TRBV5-8 and TRBJ2-7): EAGVTQSPTHLIKTRGQQATLRCSPISGHTSVYWYQQALGLGLQFLLWYDEGEERNRGNFPPRFSGRQFPNYSSELNVNALELEDSALYLCASSPPEGRTWAPYEQYFGPGTRLTVT.

The J gene is TRBJ1-6, the V gene TRBV5-1; possibly TRBD1 for D (6 bases). This CDR3 spans 18 amino acids. V lost 4 bases to trimming and J lost 7 bases, with 24 bases between them. CDR1 and CDR2 (germline): SGHRS, YFSETQ. The CDR3 loop is CASSPRGGPGGKNSPLHF. In DNA form, the CDR3 reads TGCGCCAGCAGCCCCCGGGGGGGGCCTGGCGGGAAGAATTCACCCCTCCACTTT.